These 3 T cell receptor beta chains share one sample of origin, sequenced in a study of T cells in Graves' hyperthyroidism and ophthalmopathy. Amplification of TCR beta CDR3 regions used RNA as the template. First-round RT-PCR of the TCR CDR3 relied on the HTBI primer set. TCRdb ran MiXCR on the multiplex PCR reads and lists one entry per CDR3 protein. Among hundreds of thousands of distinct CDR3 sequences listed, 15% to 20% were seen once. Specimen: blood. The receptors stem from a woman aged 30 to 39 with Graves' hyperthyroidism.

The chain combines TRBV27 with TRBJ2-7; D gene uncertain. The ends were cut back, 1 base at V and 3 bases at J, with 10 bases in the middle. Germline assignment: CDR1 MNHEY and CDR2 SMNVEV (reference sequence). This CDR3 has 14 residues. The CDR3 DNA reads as TGTGCCAGCAGTTTATTTGAGACGAACTACGAGCAGTACTTC. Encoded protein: CASSLFETNYEQYF.

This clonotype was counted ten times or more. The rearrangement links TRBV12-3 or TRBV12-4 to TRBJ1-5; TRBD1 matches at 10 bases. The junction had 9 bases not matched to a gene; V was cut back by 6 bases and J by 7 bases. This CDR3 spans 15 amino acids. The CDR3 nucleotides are TGTGCCAGCAGAATCGGGACAGGGGTCAGGCAGCCCCAGCATTTT. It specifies CASRIGTGVRQPQHF.

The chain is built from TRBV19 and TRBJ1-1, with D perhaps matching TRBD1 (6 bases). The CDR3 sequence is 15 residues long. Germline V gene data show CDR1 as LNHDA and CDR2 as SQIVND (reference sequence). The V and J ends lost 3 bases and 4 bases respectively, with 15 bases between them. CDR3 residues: CASSIMGGGGTEAFF. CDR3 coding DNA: TGTGCCAGTAGTATTATGGGAGGGGGAGGCACTGAAGCTTTCTTT.